What follows describes a single T cell receptor (beta chain). Antigen unknown. This sample was included in a study of cytomegalovirus exposure and HLA in healthy donors. The CDR3 spans 15 residues. Germline V gene lookup returns CDR1 SGHRS and CDR2 YFSETQ. The V gene end was trimmed by 3 bases and the J gene end by 4 bases; junction bases not matched to a gene: 5. PCR employed 60 Vbeta and 13 Jbeta primers. TCRdb's table, derived via immunoSEQ multiplex PCR, lists solely in-frame clones and lacks some. The sample has some 110,000 clones, roughly 80% seen once; the top ten hold over 20%. Study-wide findings and caveats: Several of the most significant clusters appeared linked to common viral pathogens, based on a later analysis. There were under 200 TCR beta chains listed as cytomegalovirus-associated.

V gene TRBV5-1 combines with J gene TRBJ2-5; 11 nucleotides agree with TRBD2. Material for sequencing was PBMCs. This sequence was found in a man aged 25-45 years in good health and CMV-seropositive. CDR3 nucleotides: TGCGCCAGCAGCTCGACTAGCGGGATAAGAGAGACCCAGTACTTC. As protein: CASSSTSGIRETQYF.